Each of the 20 T cell receptor beta chains below was sequenced from the same sample in a study of T cell responses to AZD1222 COVID-19 vaccine (dated by TCRdb to the early 2020s). Library method: the immunoSEQ multiplex PCR assay. The immuneACCESS repertoire file appears here via TCRdb, limited to in-frame rearrangements. These files lack a portion of the clones; in checked studies, under half of the deficit traces to unresolved V genes, and the cause of the others is not known. For this sample there are 77,000 or so clones; 75% to 90% appear just once. 30% to 40% of the sample comes from the top ten. The time point label for this specimen denotes: baseline before first vaccination. The sample here was peripheral blood, taken on day 0 of AZD1222 vaccination. The receptor source for this set is an adult in good health.

The chain recombines TRBV28 with TRBJ2-7, with 7 nucleotides matching TRBD1. V lost 9 bases and J lost 6; bases outside the gene matches: 11. The CDR3 is 13 amino acids. CDR1 is MDHEN, CDR2 SYDVKM, per germline. The chain's CDR3 is CASTGQPGFEQYF. As DNA, the CDR3 is TGTGCCAGTACGGGACAGCCCGGCTTCGAGCAGTACTTC.

The genes are TRBV5-1 and TRBJ2-5; D possibly corresponds to TRBD1 (5 bases). V was pared by 0 bases and J by 3 bases, with 6 bases between. Germline assignment: CDR1 SGHRS and CDR2 YFSETQ. This CDR3 is built from 13 residues. The DNA of the CDR3 is TGCGCCAGCAGCTTGGTCAGGGAAGAGACCCAGTACTTC. Its protein is CASSLVREETQYF.

This chain joins TRBV6-1 and TRBJ2-2; D gene ambiguous. V lost 2 bases, J lost 2 bases, and 6 bases lay in between. The CDR3 spans 14 residues. Per germline, CDR1 MNHNS and CDR2 SASEGT. This CDR3 is CASSETENTGELFF. CDR3 in DNA: TGTGCCAGCAGTGAAACAGAAAACACCGGGGAGCTGTTTTTT.

CDR3 sequence reads: CASRQGANEKLFF. The DNA for the CDR3 is TGTGCCAGCAGGCAGGGGGCGAATGAAAAACTGTTTTTT. The gene calls are TRBV12-3 or TRBV12-4 and TRBJ1-4, with TRBD1 matching over 8 bases. V dropped 6 bases and J dropped 5; count of bases not matched to a gene: 2. This CDR3 region has 13 residues.

The genes are TRBV7-9 and TRBJ2-3, with D unclear. Germline CDR1 is SEHNR and CDR2 is FQNEAQ (reference sequence). Trimming removed 5 bases at V and 0 bases at J, with 9 bases between. There are 14 residues in the CDR3. CDR3 sequence: CASSLTVSTDTQYF. Here the CDR3 DNA reads TGTGCCAGCAGCCTGACCGTTAGCACAGATACGCAGTATTTT.

This chain joins TRBV9 and TRBJ2-7; D ambiguous. Germline loops: CDR1 SGDLS, CDR2 YYNGEE. CDR3 length equals 13 residues. Trimming shortened V by 3 bases and J by 4 bases, and 11 bases separated the two germline ends. The CDR3 here is CASSGAEAYEQYF. For the CDR3, the DNA is TGTGCCAGCAGCGGGGCAGAAGCTTACGAGCAGTACTTC.

The V gene is TRBV7-9, the J gene TRBJ1-3; D ambiguous. The CDR3 length is 9 residues. The germline V gene has CDR1 SEHNR and CDR2 FQNEAQ (reference sequence). V was pared by 10 bases and J by 4 bases, with 2 bases between. CDR3 nucleotides: TGTGCCATAGGAAACACCATATATTTT. This codes for CAIGNTIYF.

The chain is built from TRBV11-3 and TRBJ2-1, with 7 bases that match TRBD1. The CDR3 runs 15 residues. After removal of 5 bases from V and 6 bases from J, the junction contained 10 bases not matched to a gene. CDR1 SGHNT and CDR2 YENEEA come from the germline V gene. The CDR3 region has the DNA TGTGCCAGCAGCGCGCACCACAGGGGATTCAATGAGCAGTTCTTC. As protein: CASSAHHRGFNEQFF. Variable domain in full (rest from reference TRBV11-3 and TRBJ2-1): EAGVVQSPRYKIIEKKQPVAFWCNPISGHNTLYWYLQNLGQGPELLIRYENEEAVDDSQLPKDRFSAERLKGVDSTLKIQPAELGDSAVYLCASSAHHRGFNEQFFGPGTRLTVL.

This rearrangement joins TRBV5-1 to TRBJ1-1; D not resolved. The germline V gene encodes CDR1 SGHRS and CDR2 YFSETQ. The ends were cut back, 0 bases at V and 0 bases at J, with 6 bases in the middle. The CDR3 is 14 residues long. The CDR3 is CASSLATMNTEAFF. CDR3 DNA sequence: TGCGCCAGCAGCTTGGCTACGATGAACACTGAAGCTTTCTTT.

This clone was detected only once. The gene calls are TRBV10-3 and TRBJ1-2; D is ambiguous. Germline CDR1 and CDR2: ENHRY and SYGVKD. V lost 6 bases and J lost 3, with 23 bases in between. This CDR3 is built from 17 residues. The CDR3 DNA reads as TGTGCCATCAGAGCCCACTTAAAGGGCGACCTTTACTATGGCTACACCTTC. Its protein product is CAIRAHLKGDLYYGYTF.

The chain carries TRBV7-8 and TRBJ2-3; the match to TRBD2 covers 11 bases. Trimming cost V 5 bases and J 0 bases; bases outside gene matches: 13. The CDR3 is 19 amino acids. The germline V gene has CDR1 SGHVS and CDR2 FQNEAQ. The DNA for the CDR3 is TGTGCCAGCAGCGGAAAGACGCTTGGGACTAGCGGAAGCACAGATACGCAGTATTTT. Encoded protein: CASSGKTLGTSGSTDTQYF.

A note on this clone: One end of the junction is discordant with germline, which a read error may explain. The gene calls are TRBV7-7 and TRBJ2-5; 11 positions match TRBD2. This CDR3 comprises 15 residues. Germline lookup yields CDR1 SSHAT and CDR2 FNYEAQ (reference sequence). The chain's CDR3 is CASTLTSGVQETQYF. The CDR3 region has the DNA TGTGCTAGCACCTTGACTAGCGGGGTCCAAGAGACCCAGTACTTC.

This chain connects TRBV7-2 to TRBJ1-3; D not resolved. Trimming shortened V by 5 bases and J by 4 bases, and 9 bases separated the two germline ends. CDR3 length: 13 residues. CDR1 is SGHTA and CDR2 is FQGNSA in the germline V gene. The CDR3 is CASSLGPGNTIYF. In DNA form, the CDR3 reads TGTGCCAGCAGCCTCGGACCCGGAAACACCATATATTTT.

This chain links TRBV28 with TRBJ2-1; 11 positions agree with TRBD2. The CDR3 length is 22 residues. After removal of 3 bases from V and 0 bases from J, the junction contained 19 bases not matched to a gene. In germline, CDR1 is MDHEN, CDR2 SYDVKM. As DNA, the CDR3 is TGTGCCAGCAGTTTTAGGGTAGTGGGACTAGCGGACCCTTGGGGCTCCTACAATGAGCAGTTCTTC. Its translation is CASSFRVVGLADPWGSYNEQFF.

This chain uses TRBV28 with TRBJ2-1, with D possibly TRBD2 on 6 matching bases. The germline V and J ends were trimmed by 4 bases and 6 bases, with 16 bases remaining between them. CDR1 is MDHEN and CDR2 is SYDVKM in the germline V gene. CDR3 length equals 15 residues. CDR3 nucleotide sequence: TGTGCCAGCAGTTGGGACCAAAGGCGGGGCAATGAGCAGTTCTTC. Its protein product is CASSWDQRRGNEQFF.

The CDR3 DNA follows: TGTGCCATTAAGAGCACCTATAATTCACCCCTCCACTTT. This gives the protein CAIKSTYNSPLHF. The chain carries TRBV2 and TRBJ1-6; no definite D call. CDR1 is SNHLY and CDR2 is FYNNEI in the germline V gene. Trimming stripped 10 bases from V and 2 bases from J, with 9 bases between. This CDR3 has 13 residues.

This chain links TRBV30 with TRBJ1-4, with 7 bases identical to TRBD1. Trimming removed 2 bases from V and 7 bases from J; junction bases left unmatched: 10. CDR1 GTSNPN and CDR2 SVGIG come from the germline V gene (reference sequence). The CDR3 is made up of 15 amino acids. CDR3 amino acids: CAWSSRQGLCEKLFF. For the CDR3, the DNA is TGTGCCTGGAGTTCACGACAGGGCTTATGTGAAAAACTGTTTTTT.

The chain recombines TRBV11-2 with TRBJ1-1; the D gene is possibly TRBD1 (6 bases). CDR1 and CDR2 from the germline V gene are SGHAT and FQNNGV. The CDR3 spans 17 residues. The V end lost 5 bases, the J end lost 3 bases, and 22 bases lay between the germline ends. The DNA for the CDR3 is TGTGCCAGCAGCCACGCGAATCGGGGGCCGGGGTACACTGAAGCTTTCTTT. Its protein product is CASSHANRGPGYTEAFF.

This clone occurred once. J is TRBJ2-7 and V is TRBV28; D is ambiguous. This CDR3 region has 14 residues. V lost 5 bases to trimming and J lost 2 bases, with 13 bases between them. Germline V gene sequence: CDR1 MDHEN, CDR2 SYDVKM. The CDR3 sequence is CASSAPGIAYEQYF. DNA for the CDR3: TGTGCCAGCAGTGCCCCAGGAATTGCCTACGAGCAGTACTTC.

The chain couples TRBV2 to TRBJ1-5, with 7 bases aligning to TRBD1. V lost 3 bases and J lost 6; bases outside the gene matches: 5. Germline V lookup: CDR1 SNHLY, CDR2 FYNNEI. This CDR3 comprises 14 residues. The CDR3 spells CASSDVGTVQPQHF. The CDR3 DNA is TGTGCCAGCAGTGACGTAGGGACAGTTCAGCCCCAGCATTTT.